Here is one T cell receptor (beta chain) with its context. The antigen remains unidentified. This sequence may be a read error, since a much larger clone differs from it by one base. V was pared by 5 bases and J by 9 bases, with 4 bases of the junction left unmatched. CDR3 size: 14 residues. Germline V lookup: CDR1 SEHNR, CDR2 FQNEAQ (reference sequence). This specimen belongs to a study of blood T cells in healthy people across ages. Broader study findings: Strong correlation linked observed beta diversity and percent naive T cells. Long-lived and aged donors differed, with more naive CD4+ cells and higher diversity in the long-lived.

A sample-barcoded 5' primer and a J-beta primer mix were used in a second PCR of about 6 to 12 cycles. Through a template-switch adaptor with 12 random nucleotides, each cDNA molecule received a tag. Each CDR3 protein gets one entry after TCRdb re-called the 5' RACE reads with MiXCR. The table includes 650,000 to 800,000 distinct CDR3 sequences, under 65% detected once. The sequenced sample consisted of blood. The source of this sequence is a woman of 80 years or more in good health. The chain links TRBV7-9 to TRBJ2-1; 13 bases fit TRBD2. CDR3 sequence: CASSPGTSGTEQFF. As DNA, the CDR3 is TGTGCCAGCAGCCCCGGGACTAGCGGGACTGAGCAGTTCTTC.